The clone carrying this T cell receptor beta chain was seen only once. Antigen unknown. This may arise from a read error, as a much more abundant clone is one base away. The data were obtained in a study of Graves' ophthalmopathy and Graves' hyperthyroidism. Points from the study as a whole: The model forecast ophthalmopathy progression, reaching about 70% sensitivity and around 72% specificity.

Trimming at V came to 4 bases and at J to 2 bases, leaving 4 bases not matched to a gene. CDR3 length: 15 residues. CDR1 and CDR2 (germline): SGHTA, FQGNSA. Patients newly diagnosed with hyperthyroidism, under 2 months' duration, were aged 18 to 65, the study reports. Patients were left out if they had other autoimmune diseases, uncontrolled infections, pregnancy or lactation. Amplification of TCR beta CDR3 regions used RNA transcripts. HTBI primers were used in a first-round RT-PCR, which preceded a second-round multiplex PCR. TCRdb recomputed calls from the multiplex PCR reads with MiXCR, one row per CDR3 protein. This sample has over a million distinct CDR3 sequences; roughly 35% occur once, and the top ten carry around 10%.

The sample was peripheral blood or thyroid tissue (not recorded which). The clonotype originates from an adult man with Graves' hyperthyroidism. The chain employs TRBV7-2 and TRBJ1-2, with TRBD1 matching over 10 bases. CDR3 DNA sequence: TGTGCCAGCAGCTCAGAGGACAGGGGGAACTATGGCTACACCTTC. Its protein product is CASSSEDRGNYGYTF.